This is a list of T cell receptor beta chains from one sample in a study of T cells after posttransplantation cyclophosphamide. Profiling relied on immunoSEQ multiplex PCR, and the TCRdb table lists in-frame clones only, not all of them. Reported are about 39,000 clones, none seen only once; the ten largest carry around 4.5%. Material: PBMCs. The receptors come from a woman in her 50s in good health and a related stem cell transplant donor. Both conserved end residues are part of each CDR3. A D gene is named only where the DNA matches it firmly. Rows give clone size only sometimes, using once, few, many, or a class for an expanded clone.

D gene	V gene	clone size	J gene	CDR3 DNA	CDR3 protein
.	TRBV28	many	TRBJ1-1	TGTGCCGTTGTCTCGCGGTTGCATATGAACACTGAAGCTTTCTTT	CAVVSRLHMNTEAFF
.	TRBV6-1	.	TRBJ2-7	TGTGCCAGCAGCCTCGACAGATACTACGAGCAGTACTTC	CASSLDRYYEQYF
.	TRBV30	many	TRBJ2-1	TGTGCCTGGAGGCGGGCGGTCGGCAATGAGCAGTTCTTC	CAWRRAVGNEQFF
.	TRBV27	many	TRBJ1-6	TGTGCCAGCAGTTCCCCTTCGAGCTCCTATAATTCACCCCTCCACTTT	CASSSPSSSYNSPLHF
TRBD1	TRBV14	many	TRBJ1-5	TGTGCCAGCAGCCAAGGACAGGGGGCAGGTCAGCCCCAGCATTTT	CASSQGQGAGQPQHF
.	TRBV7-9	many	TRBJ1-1	TGTGCCAGCAGCTTAGGGGCAGGAATGAACACTGAAGCTTTCTTT	CASSLGAGMNTEAFF
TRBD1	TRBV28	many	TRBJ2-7	TGTGCCAGCAGCGGGACAGGGACCTCCTACGAGCAGTACTTC	CASSGTGTSYEQYF
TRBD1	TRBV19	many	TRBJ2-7	TGTGCCAGTAGTAGTATACGGGGCGGTTTGGGACAGCCCTACGAGCAGTACTTC	CASSSIRGGLGQPYEQYF
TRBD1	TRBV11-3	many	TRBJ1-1	TGTGCCAGCAGCCCGATAGAGACAGGGACTGCTTTCTTT	CASSPIETGTAFF
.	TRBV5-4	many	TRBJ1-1	TGTGCCAGCAGCCAACCAGGATTCGAAGCTTTCTTT	CASSQPGFEAFF
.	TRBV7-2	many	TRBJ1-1	TGTGCCAGCAGCCTCCGGGTCGGGAACACTGAAGCTTTCTTT	CASSLRVGNTEAFF
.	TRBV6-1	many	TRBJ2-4	TGTGCCAGCAGTGAACAGGGTTGGAACATTCAGTACTTC	CASSEQGWNIQYF
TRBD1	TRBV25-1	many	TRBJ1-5	TGTGCCAGCAGTGGGGACAGGACAACCGATCAGCCCCAGCATTTT	CASSGDRTTDQPQHF
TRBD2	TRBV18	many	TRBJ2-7	TGTGCCAGCTCACCATTCCTAGCGGGGGGCTACGAGCAGTACTTC	CASSPFLAGGYEQYF
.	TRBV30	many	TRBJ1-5	TGTGCCTGGAGTCTCCCATCCTTAAGCCAGCCCCAGCATTTT	CAWSLPSLSQPQHF
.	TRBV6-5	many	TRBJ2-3	TGTGCCAGCAGCCGACTGAACACAGATACGCAGTATTTT	CASSRLNTDTQYF
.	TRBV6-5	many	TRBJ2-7	TGTGCCAGCAGTAAAACCGGGACAAATTACGAGCAGTACTTC	CASSKTGTNYEQYF
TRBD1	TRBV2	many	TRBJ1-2	TGTGCCAGCAGGGATTACTGGACAGGCAACTATGGCTACACCTTC	CASRDYWTGNYGYTF
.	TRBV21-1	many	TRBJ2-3	TGTGCCAGCAGCAAAAAGGACAGGGCCTTCGCAGATACGCAGTATTTT	CASSKKDRAFADTQYF
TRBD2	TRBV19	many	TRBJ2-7	TGTGCCAGTAGGAGCCTTGGGGCGGGGGGTTCCTACGAGCAGTACTTC	CASRSLGAGGSYEQYF
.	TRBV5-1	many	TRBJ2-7	TGCGCCAGCAGCCCCGACCCGCAGGCCTACGAGCAGTACTTC	CASSPDPQAYEQYF
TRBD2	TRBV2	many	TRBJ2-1	TGTGCCAGCACAGAGAGTAGCGGGGGCCATGAGCAGTTCTTC	CASTESSGGHEQFF
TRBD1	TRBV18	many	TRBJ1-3	TGTGCCAGCTCACCAGGGACAGGGGCCCTAATCTCTGGAAACACCATATATTTT	CASSPGTGALISGNTIYF
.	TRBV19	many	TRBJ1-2	TGTGCCAGTAGTATTGGCTTGGATGGCTACACCTTC	CASSIGLDGYTF
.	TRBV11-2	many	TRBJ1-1	TGTGCCAGCAGCTTAGGACAGTGGACTGAAGCTTTCTTT	CASSLGQWTEAFF
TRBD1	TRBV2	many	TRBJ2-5	TGTGCCAGCAGTCCCGGCAGGACAGGGGCGATGGGGGAGACCCAGTACTTC	CASSPGRTGAMGETQYF
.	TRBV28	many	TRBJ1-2	TGTGCCAGCAGTACAGGGAACTATGGCTACACCTTC	CASSTGNYGYTF
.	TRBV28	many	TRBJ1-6	TGTGCCAGCAGTTTATTGGGAGGGGTCGGAAGCTCACCCCTCCACTTT	CASSLLGGVGSSPLHF
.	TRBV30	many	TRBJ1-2	TGTGCCTGGAGTGTACAGGGTGGCTACACCTTC	CAWSVQGGYTF
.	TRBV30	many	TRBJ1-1	TGTGCCTGGAGTGCCCCCCCCGGTGAAGCTTTCTTT	CAWSAPPGEAFF
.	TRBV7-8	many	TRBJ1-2	TGTGCCAGCAGCGTTACAGGGAATGGCTACACCTTC	CASSVTGNGYTF
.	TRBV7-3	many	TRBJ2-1	TGTGCCAGCAGCCCAAGTCTCGGTCAACGGGAGCAGTTCTTC	CASSPSLGQREQFF
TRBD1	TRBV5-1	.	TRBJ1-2	TGCGCCAGCGGGGCCGGGACAGGGATAATAAACTATGGCTACACCTTC	CASGAGTGIINYGYTF
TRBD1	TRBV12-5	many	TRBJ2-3	TGTGCTAGTGATGTACCGGGACAGGGGAGGGATACGCAGTATTTT	CASDVPGQGRDTQYF
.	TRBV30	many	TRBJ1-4	TGTGCCTGGAGTGTCAGTGAAAAACTGTTTTTT	CAWSVSEKLFF
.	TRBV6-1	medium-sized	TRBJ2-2	TGTGCCAGCAGTGAGAGGGTGGATAACACCGGGGAGCTGTTTTTT	CASSERVDNTGELFF
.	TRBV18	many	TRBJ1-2	TGTGCCAGCTCACCCCCCCTGGAGGACTATGGCTACACCTTC	CASSPPLEDYGYTF
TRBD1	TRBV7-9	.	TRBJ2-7	TGTGCCAGCAGCCCTGGGACAGGGGGGAAGGTCGAGCAGTACTTC	CASSPGTGGKVEQYF
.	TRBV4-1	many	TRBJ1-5	TGCGCCAGCAGCCACCTACAAGTCGGAGGACCACCCAATCAGCCCCAGCATTTT	CASSHLQVGGPPNQPQHF
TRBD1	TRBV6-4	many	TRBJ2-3	TGTGCCAGCAGTCCTTACCTGACAGGGTCCGCAGATACGCAGTATTTT	CASSPYLTGSADTQYF
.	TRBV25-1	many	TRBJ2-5	TGTGCCAGCAGTGAGTTTACGACAGGACAAGAGACCCAGTACTTC	CASSEFTTGQETQYF
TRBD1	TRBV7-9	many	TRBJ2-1	TGTGCCAGCAGCTCTAGGGACAGGTTCTCGAGCTCCTACAATGAGCAGTTCTTC	CASSSRDRFSSSYNEQFF
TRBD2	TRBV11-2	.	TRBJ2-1	TGTGCCAGCAGCTTAGTTAGCGGGGGGGCGAGGGAGCAGTTCTTC	CASSLVSGGAREQFF
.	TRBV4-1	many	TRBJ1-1	TGCGCCAGCAGCCGGGGCAGCCCGAACACTGAAGCTTTCTTT	CASSRGSPNTEAFF
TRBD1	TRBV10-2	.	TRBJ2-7	TGCGCCAGCAAAGCCGGACAGGCCTACGAGCAGTACTTC	CASKAGQAYEQYF
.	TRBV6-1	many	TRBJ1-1	TGTGCCAGCAGGGGGCAGAACACTGAAGCTTTCTTT	CASRGQNTEAFF
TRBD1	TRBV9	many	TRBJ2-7	TGTGCCAGCAGCGTCCCTAATCCCCGGGACAGAGTTTACGAGCAGTACTTC	CASSVPNPRDRVYEQYF
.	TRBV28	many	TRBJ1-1	TGTGCCAGCAGAACTCAAGGGGGATCGGGTGTCACTGAAGCTTTCTTT	CASRTQGGSGVTEAFF
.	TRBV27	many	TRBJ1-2	TGTGCCAGCAGTGGCGGGGGGCCACATGGCTACACCTTC	CASSGGGPHGYTF
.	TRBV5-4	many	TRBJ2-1	TGTGCCAGCAGGCCCAAGGGGGGGACCTCCTACAATGAGCAGTTCTTC	CASRPKGGTSYNEQFF
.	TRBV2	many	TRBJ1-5	TGTGCCAGCAGAGGGAGGGGGCCCCAGCATTTT	CASRGRGPQHF
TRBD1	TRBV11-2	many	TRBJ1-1	TGTGCCAGCAGCCTCGGGGGGACAGGGCGGACTGAAGCTTTCTTT	CASSLGGTGRTEAFF
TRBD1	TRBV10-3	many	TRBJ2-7	TGTGCCATCAGTGACCGGGACAGAGGGCCCTACGAGCAGTACTTC	CAISDRDRGPYEQYF
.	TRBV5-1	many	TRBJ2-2	TGCGCCAGCAGCAAAGTGGACGGACAATACGGGGAGCTGTTTTTT	CASSKVDGQYGELFF
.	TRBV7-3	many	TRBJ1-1	TGTGCCAGCAGCTTTGGGGCGAACACTGAAGCTTTCTTT	CASSFGANTEAFF
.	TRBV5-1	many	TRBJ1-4	TGCGCCAGCAGCATAAGACAGTTAGATTCGGGTAATGAAAAACTGTTTTTT	CASSIRQLDSGNEKLFF
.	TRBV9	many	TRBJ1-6	TGTGCCAGCAGCGTGTGGTGGGAGAGCTCCTATAATTCACCCCTCCACTTT	CASSVWWESSYNSPLHF